These T cell receptor beta chains were read from a single sample in a study of T cell responses to AZD1222 COVID-19 vaccine. Method: immunoSEQ multiplex PCR; TCRdb's copy keeps in-frame clones and lacks some. This table has over 85,000 clones, about four fifths appearing once. The sample was peripheral blood, taken on day 0 of AZD1222 vaccination. Receptor source: an adult in good health. Both conserved end residues are part of each CDR3. D genes are given only for firm matches. Some rows mark clone size as missing; the rest say once, few, many or name a class of expanded clone.

V	length	J	D	size	DNA	CDR3
TRBV9	16	TRBJ2-5	TRBD2	.	TGTGCCAGCAGCAAACCTCGGACTAGCGGGAAAGAGACCCAGTACTTC	CASSKPRTSGKETQYF
TRBV6-5	14	TRBJ2-1	TRBD2	.	TGTGCCAGTTTAGCGGGAGGGCCTAACAATGAGCAGTTCTTC	CASLAGGPNNEQFF
TRBV7-9	14	TRBJ2-3	TRBD1	once	TGTGCCGTCCAGGACAGGGCTAGCACAGATACGCAGTATTTT	CAVQDRASTDTQYF
TRBV28	19	TRBJ2-1	TRBD2	.	TGTGCCAGCTGGCCGGCGGGACTAGCGGGGGGGAGCTCCTACAATGAGCAGTTCTTC	CASWPAGLAGGSSYNEQFF
TRBV29-1	14	TRBJ2-1	TRBD2	.	TGCAGCGTTGAAACTAGCGGGAGGTACAATGAGCAGTTCTTC	CSVETSGRYNEQFF
TRBV19	14	TRBJ2-7	TRBD1	.	TGTGCCAGTACACCGACAGGGGGCTTCTACGAGCAGTACTTC	CASTPTGGFYEQYF
TRBV7-2	13	TRBJ1-4	.	.	TGTGCCAGCAGCTTAACGGGGAGGGGAAAACTGTTTTTT	CASSLTGRGKLFF
TRBV5-4	13	TRBJ2-5	.	.	TGTGCCAGCAGCTTGGATTGGCTACCGGCCCAGTACTTC	CASSLDWLPAQYF
TRBV4-3	14	TRBJ1-5	.	.	TGCGCCAGCAGCCAAGATCCGGCCAATCAGCCCCAGCATTTT	CASSQDPANQPQHF
TRBV12-3/TRBV12-4	12	TRBJ2-3	.	.	TGTGCCAGCGAAGGGCGAGCAGATACGCAGTATTTT	CASEGRADTQYF
TRBV4-3	16	TRBJ1-3	.	.	TGCGCCAGCAGCCAAGAATATGGGGGGGCTGGAAACACCATATATTTT	CASSQEYGGAGNTIYF
TRBV7-9	15	TRBJ2-1	.	.	TGTGCCAGCAGCGCCGCCAGGGGAACCTACAATGAGCAGTTCTTC	CASSAARGTYNEQFF
TRBV2	12	TRBJ1-1	.	once	TGTGCCAGCAGTACTGTCCCCTTTGAAGCTTTCTTT	CASSTVPFEAFF
TRBV5-4	13	TRBJ2-7	.	few	TGTGCTATGCGAGGGGGAACCTCCTACGAGCAGTACTTC	CAMRGGTSYEQYF
TRBV5-1	14	TRBJ2-7	.	.	TGCGCCAGCAGCTTGGCCAGGGAGAGTTCCGAGCAGTACTTC	CASSLARESSEQYF
TRBV4-3	15	TRBJ1-5	.	.	TGCGCCAGCAGCCAAGACCAGGATAGCAATCAGCCCCAGCATTTT	CASSQDQDSNQPQHF
TRBV11-3	13	TRBJ2-3	TRBD2	.	TGTGCCAGCAGTACTAGCGGGGTAGATACGCAGTATTTT	CASSTSGVDTQYF
TRBV6-5	12	TRBJ1-2	TRBD1	.	TGTGCCAGCACGGCAGGGGGCGCTGGCTACACCTTC	CASTAGGAGYTF
TRBV5-6	16	TRBJ1-2	.	.	TGTGCCAGCAGCTTGTTCACGACGATCGATTTCTATGGCTACACCTTC	CASSLFTTIDFYGYTF
TRBV7-2	13	TRBJ1-5	.	.	TGTGCCAGCAGCGATGGATGGGGTCAGCCCCAGCATTTT	CASSDGWGQPQHF
TRBV28	14	TRBJ1-1	.	.	TGTGCCAGCAGCTCCCCTCAAAGAGATACCGAAGCTTTCTTT	CASSSPQRDTEAFF
TRBV9	17	TRBJ1-2	.	few	TGTGCCAGCAGCGTAGCTAGGGACACTGAGTTGAGACGGGGCTACACCTTC	CASSVARDTELRRGYTF
TRBV5-5	14	TRBJ1-4	.	few	TGTGCCAGCAGCACCCGGGCCAAAAATGAAAAACTGTTTTTT	CASSTRAKNEKLFF
TRBV6-2/TRBV6-3	16	TRBJ1-1	TRBD1	.	TGTGCCAGCAGACCTCGACAGGGGGCAAGGGGGACTGAAGCTTTCTTT	CASRPRQGARGTEAFF
TRBV11-3	17	TRBJ2-2	.	.	TGTGCCAGCAGCTTAGGGGACGGATTCGCGAACACCGGGGAGCTGTTTTTT	CASSLGDGFANTGELFF
TRBV2	14	TRBJ2-2	.	.	TGTGCCAGCAGGGGACAACCGAACACCGGGGAGCTGTTTTTT	CASRGQPNTGELFF